This TCR beta chain was identified during a study of T cell repertoires in cytomegalovirus infection. Regarding this clonotype: The antigen is undetermined.

V was shortened by 5 bases and J by 4 bases, with 15 bases between the two germline ends. CDR3 length: 15 amino acids. Germline V CDR1 and CDR2: SEHNR, FQNEAQ (reference sequence). TCRdb fed the reads into MiXCR, producing one record per CDR3 protein. Of about 770,000 distinct CDR3 sequences in the sample, 25% to 35% were seen once. Whole-study findings and limits: The study found HLA-C-restricted CMV-specific TCR beta clonotypes dominating the ex vivo response.

The sequence came from a human donor in good health (CMV status not recorded). Some clones in this sample may be carry-over from other donors' samples. The source material was cultured CD8+ T cells from PBMCs, sampled from culture after CMV antigen stimulation. The chain uses TRBV7-9 and TRBJ1-3; D perhaps matches TRBD1 (6 bases). CDR3 bases: TGTGCCAGCAGCCACAGGGACCCTCGCGGAAACACCATATATTTT. Translated: CASSHRDPRGNTIYF.